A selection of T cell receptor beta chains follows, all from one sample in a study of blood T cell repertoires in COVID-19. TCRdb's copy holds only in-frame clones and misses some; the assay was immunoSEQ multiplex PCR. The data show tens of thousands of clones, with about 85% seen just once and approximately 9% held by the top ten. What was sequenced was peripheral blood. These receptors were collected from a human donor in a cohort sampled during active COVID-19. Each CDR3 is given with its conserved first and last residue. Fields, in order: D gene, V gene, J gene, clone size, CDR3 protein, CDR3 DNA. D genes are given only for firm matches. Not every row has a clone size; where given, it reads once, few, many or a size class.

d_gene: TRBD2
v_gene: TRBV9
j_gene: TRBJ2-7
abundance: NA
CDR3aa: CASSASGSQTYEQYF
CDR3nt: TGTGCCAGCAGCGCTAGCGGGAGTCAAACCTACGAGCAGTACTTC

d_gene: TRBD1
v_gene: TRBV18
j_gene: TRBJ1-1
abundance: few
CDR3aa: CASSLTGALNTEAFF
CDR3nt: TGTGCCAGCTCACTGACAGGGGCACTGAACACTGAAGCTTTCTTT

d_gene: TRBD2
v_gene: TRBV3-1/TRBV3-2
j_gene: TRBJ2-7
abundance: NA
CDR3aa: CASSHARSSGLAGNEQYF
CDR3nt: TGTGCCAGCAGCCACGCGAGGTCCTCGGGACTAGCGGGAAACGAGCAGTACTTC

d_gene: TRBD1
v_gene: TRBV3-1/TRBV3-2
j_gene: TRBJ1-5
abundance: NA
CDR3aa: CASSQRRTGAHSNQPQHF
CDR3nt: TGTGCCAGCAGCCAACGACGGACAGGAGCCCATAGCAATCAGCCCCAGCATTTT

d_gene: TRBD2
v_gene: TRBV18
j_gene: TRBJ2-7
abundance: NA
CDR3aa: CASSPAGLAGGHEQYF
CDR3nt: TGTGCCAGCTCACCAGCGGGACTAGCGGGGGGGCACGAGCAGTACTTC

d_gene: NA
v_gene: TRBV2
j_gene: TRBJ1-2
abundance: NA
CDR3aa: CASSGQGLNYGYTF
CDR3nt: TGTGCCAGCAGTGGTCAGGGACTGAACTATGGCTACACCTTC

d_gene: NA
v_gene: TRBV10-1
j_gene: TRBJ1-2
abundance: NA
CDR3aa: CASSDTSYGYTF
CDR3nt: TGCGCCAGCAGTGACACTTCCTATGGCTACACCTTC

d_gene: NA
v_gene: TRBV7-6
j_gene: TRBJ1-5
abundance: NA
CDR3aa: CASSLETGRVQPQHF
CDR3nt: TGTGCCAGCAGCTTAGAAACAGGGAGGGTTCAGCCCCAGCATTTT

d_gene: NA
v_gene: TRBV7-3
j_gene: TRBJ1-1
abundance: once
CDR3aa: CASSLNPTGSRTEAFF
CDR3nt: TGTGCCAGCAGCTTAAACCCAACAGGGTCGAGGACTGAAGCTTTCTTT

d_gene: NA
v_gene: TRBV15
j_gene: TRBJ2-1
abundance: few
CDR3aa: CATSRDARGYNEQFF
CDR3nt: TGTGCCACCAGCAGAGATGCGCGGGGCTACAATGAGCAGTTCTTC

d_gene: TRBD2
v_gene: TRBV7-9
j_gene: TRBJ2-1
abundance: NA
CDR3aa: CASSPTGTSANEQFF
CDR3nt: TGTGCCAGCAGCCCTACTGGGACTAGCGCCAATGAGCAGTTCTTC

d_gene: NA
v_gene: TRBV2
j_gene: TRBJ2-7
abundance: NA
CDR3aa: CASRGALSSYEQYF
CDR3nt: TGTGCCAGCAGGGGGGCGTTAAGCTCCTACGAGCAGTACTTC

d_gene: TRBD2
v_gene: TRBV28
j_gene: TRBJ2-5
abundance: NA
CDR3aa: CASSGWTSGQETQYF
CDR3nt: TGTGCCAGCAGTGGGTGGACTAGCGGCCAAGAGACCCAGTACTTC

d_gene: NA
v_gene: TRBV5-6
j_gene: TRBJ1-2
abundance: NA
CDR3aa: CASSLGQSYGYTF
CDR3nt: TGTGCCAGCAGCTTGGGACAGTCCTATGGCTACACCTTC

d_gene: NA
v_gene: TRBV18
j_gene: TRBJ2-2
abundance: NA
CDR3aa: CASSPDTRGTGELFF
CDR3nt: TGTGCCAGCTCACCAGACACTAGGGGGACCGGGGAGCTGTTTTTT

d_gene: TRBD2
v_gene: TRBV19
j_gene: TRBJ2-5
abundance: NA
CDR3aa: CASSTLAGEIRETQYF
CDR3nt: TGTGCCAGTAGTACCTTAGCGGGAGAAATCCGAGAGACCCAGTACTTC

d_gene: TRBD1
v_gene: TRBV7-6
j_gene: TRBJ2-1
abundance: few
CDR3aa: CASSLGQGDYNEQFF
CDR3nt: TGTGCCAGCAGCTTAGGACAGGGGGACTACAATGAGCAGTTCTTC

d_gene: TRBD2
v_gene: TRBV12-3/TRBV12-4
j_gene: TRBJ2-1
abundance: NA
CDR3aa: CASSVAGAGEQFF
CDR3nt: TGTGCCAGCTCCGTAGCGGGAGCTGGTGAGCAGTTCTTC

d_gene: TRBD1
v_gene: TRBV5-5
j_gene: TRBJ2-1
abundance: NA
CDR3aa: CASSPLTGQGMNEQFF
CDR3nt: TGTGCCAGCAGCCCCCTAACGGGACAGGGTATGAATGAGCAGTTCTTC

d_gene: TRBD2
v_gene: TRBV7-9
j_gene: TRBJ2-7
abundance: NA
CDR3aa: CASNLPGLAGAPSSYEQYF
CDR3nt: TGTGCCAGCAACCTCCCTGGACTAGCGGGGGCCCCCAGCTCCTACGAGCAGTACTTC

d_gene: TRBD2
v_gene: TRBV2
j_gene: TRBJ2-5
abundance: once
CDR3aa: CASSEAGTSGETQYF
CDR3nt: TGTGCCAGCAGTGAAGCGGGGACTAGCGGAGAGACCCAGTACTTC

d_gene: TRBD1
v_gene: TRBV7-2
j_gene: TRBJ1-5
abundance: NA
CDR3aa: CASSRDRGEPQHF
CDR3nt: TGTGCCAGCAGCCGGGACAGGGGGGAGCCCCAGCATTTT

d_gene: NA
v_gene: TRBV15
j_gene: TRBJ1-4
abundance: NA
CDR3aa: CATSRDLAPRREEKLFF
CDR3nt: TGTGCCACCAGCAGAGATCTTGCACCTCGAAGAGAAGAAAAACTGTTTTTT

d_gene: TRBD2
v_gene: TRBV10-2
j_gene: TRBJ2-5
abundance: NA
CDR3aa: CASSPTSGWETQYF
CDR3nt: TGCGCCAGCAGTCCCACTAGCGGTTGGGAGACCCAGTACTTC

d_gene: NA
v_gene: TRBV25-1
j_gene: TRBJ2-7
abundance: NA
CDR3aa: CASSESGGAMYEQYF
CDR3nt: TGTGCCAGCAGTGAATCAGGAGGAGCTATGTACGAGCAGTACTTC

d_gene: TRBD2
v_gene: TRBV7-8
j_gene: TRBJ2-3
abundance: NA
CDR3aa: CASSLLAGSTDTQYF
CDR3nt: TGTGCCAGCAGCTTACTAGCGGGGAGCACAGATACGCAGTATTTT

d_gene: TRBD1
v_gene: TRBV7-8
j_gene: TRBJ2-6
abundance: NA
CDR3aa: CASSLERSQGARGANVLTF
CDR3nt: TGTGCCAGCAGCTTAGAGCGATCTCAGGGGGCGCGGGGGGCCAACGTCCTGACTTTC

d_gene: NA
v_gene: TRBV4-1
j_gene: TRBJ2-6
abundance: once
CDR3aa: CASSQDPGQTRAGANVLTF
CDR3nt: TGCGCCAGCAGCCAAGATCCAGGACAGACCAGAGCAGGGGCCAACGTCCTGACTTTC

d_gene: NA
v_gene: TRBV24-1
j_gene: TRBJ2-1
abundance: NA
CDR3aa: CATSDSRTPRNEQFF
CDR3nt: TGTGCCACCAGTGACAGTCGGACTCCAAGGAATGAGCAGTTCTTC

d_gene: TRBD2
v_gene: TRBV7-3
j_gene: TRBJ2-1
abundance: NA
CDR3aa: CASSRNSGVKNEQFF
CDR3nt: TGTGCCAGCAGCCGTAATAGCGGGGTGAAAAATGAGCAGTTCTTC

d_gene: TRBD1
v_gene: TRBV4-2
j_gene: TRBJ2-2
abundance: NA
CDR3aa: CASSQAGTGETGELFF
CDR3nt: TGTGCCAGCAGCCAGGCCGGGACAGGGGAAACCGGGGAGCTGTTTTTT

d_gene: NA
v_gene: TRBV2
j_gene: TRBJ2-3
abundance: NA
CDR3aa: CASRAVSDTQYF
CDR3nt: TGTGCCAGCAGGGCCGTCTCAGATACGCAGTATTTT

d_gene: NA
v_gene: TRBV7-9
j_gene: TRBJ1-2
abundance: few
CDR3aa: CASSLDGRGGYTF
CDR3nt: TGTGCCAGCAGCTTAGATGGCAGAGGAGGCTACACCTTC

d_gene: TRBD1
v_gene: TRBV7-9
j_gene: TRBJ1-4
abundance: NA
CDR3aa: CASSSEGAPLEKLFF
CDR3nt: TGTGCCAGCAGCTCCGAGGGGGCGCCTTTAGAAAAACTGTTTTTT

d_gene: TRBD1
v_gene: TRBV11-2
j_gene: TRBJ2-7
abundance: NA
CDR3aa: CASQPTGGSEQYF
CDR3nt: TGTGCCAGCCAACCGACAGGGGGCAGCGAGCAGTACTTC

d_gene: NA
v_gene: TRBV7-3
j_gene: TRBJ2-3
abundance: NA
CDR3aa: CASSPGTSTDTQYF
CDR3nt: TGTGCCAGCAGCCCCGGGACTAGCACAGATACGCAGTATTTT

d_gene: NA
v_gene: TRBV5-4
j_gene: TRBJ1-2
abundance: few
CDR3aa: CASSLEAGNYGYTF
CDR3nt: TGTGCCAGCAGCTTGGAGGCAGGGAACTATGGCTACACCTTC

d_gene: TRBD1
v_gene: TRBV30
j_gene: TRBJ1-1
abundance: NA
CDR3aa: CAQGDSMNTEAFF
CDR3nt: TGTGCCCAAGGGGACAGCATGAACACTGAAGCTTTCTTT

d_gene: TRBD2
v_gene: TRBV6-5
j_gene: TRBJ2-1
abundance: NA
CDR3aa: CASNAGGPRVYEQFF
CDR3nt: TGTGCCAGCAATGCGGGAGGGCCGAGGGTGTATGAGCAGTTCTTC

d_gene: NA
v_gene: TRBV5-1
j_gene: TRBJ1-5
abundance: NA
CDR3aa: CASSPHDGTSLDNQPQHF
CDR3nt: TGCGCCAGCAGCCCCCATGATGGGACTAGCCTGGACAATCAGCCCCAGCATTTT

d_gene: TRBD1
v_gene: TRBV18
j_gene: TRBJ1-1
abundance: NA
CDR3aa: CASSPPTGVNTEAFF
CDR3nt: TGTGCCAGCTCACCCCCGACAGGGGTGAACACTGAAGCTTTCTTT

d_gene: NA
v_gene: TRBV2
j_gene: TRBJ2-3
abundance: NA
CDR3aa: CASAVTGLDTQYF
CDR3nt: TGTGCCAGCGCTGTGACAGGCCTAGATACGCAGTATTTT

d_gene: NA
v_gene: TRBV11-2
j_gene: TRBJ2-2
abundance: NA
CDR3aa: CASSLKRTTGELFF
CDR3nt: TGTGCCAGCAGCTTAAAGAGGACTACCGGGGAGCTGTTTTTT

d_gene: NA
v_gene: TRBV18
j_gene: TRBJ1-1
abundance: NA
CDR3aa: CASSPDSSMNTEAFF
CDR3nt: TGTGCCAGCTCACCGGACAGCTCCATGAACACTGAAGCTTTCTTT

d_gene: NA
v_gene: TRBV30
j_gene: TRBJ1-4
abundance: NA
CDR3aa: CAWTPTGETPREKLFF
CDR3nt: TGTGCCTGGACCCCGACGGGGGAAACCCCTCGGGAAAAACTGTTTTTT

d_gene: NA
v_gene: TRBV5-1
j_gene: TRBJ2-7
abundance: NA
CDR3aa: CASSPGLPGEQYF
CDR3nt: TGCGCCAGCAGCCCGGGACTCCCCGGAGAGCAGTACTTC

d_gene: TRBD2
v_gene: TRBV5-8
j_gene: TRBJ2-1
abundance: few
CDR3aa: CASSLMSSGGPYNEQFF
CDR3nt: TGTGCCAGCAGCTTGATGTCTAGCGGGGGCCCCTACAATGAGCAGTTCTTC

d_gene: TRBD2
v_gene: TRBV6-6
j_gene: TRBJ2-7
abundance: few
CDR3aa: CASSSSGRPSYEQYF
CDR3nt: TGTGCCAGCAGTTCTAGCGGGAGGCCCTCCTACGAGCAGTACTTC

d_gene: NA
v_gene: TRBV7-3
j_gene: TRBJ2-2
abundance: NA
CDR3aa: CASSLNSRGTGELFF
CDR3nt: TGTGCCAGCAGCTTAAATTCTAGAGGGACCGGGGAGCTGTTTTTT

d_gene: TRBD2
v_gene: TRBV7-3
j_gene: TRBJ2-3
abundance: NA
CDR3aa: CASSVGLAGGRVADTQYF
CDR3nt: TGTGCCAGCAGCGTCGGACTAGCGGGGGGGCGCGTCGCAGATACGCAGTATTTT

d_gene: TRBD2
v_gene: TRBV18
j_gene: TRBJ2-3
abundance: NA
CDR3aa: CASSPLPAGGPGDTQYF
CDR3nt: TGTGCCAGCTCACCACTTCCAGCGGGAGGGCCGGGGGATACGCAGTATTTT

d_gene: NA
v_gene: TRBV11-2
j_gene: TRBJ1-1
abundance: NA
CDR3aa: CASSGYTRGGLNTEAFF
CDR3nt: TGTGCCAGCAGCGGATATACCCGGGGGGGTTTGAACACTGAAGCTTTCTTT